This entry describes one T cell receptor (beta chain). With 60 Vbeta and 13 Jbeta primers, the PCR was carried out. Only in-frame clones appear in the TCRdb table, and some are missing; sequencing was by immunoSEQ multiplex PCR. The sample records 280,000 or so clones, 70% to 90% being singletons. The data were obtained in a study of cytomegalovirus exposure and HLA in healthy donors. The TCR comes from a young woman in good health and CMV-seronegative. Specimen: PBMCs.

The CDR3 here is CASSLSSDRAYEQYF. The DNA for the CDR3 is TGCGCCAGCAGCTTGAGTAGCGACAGGGCCTACGAGCAGTACTTC. The chain joins TRBV5-1 to TRBJ2-7; TRBD1 agrees at 7 bases. Germline V gene lookup returns CDR1 SGHRS and CDR2 YFSETQ. Germline trimming cut 1 base from V and 2 bases from J; bases unmatched to any gene: 6. The CDR3 has 15 residues.